This T cell receptor beta chain originates from a study of Graves' ophthalmopathy and Graves' hyperthyroidism. This clonotype was recorded at least ten times. Amplification targeted the TCR beta CDR3 regions, with RNA transcripts as the source material. RT-PCR with HTBI primers came first, then second-round multiplex PCR. TCRdb fed the multiplex PCR reads into MiXCR, producing one record per CDR3 protein. The sample yields about 220,000 distinct CDR3 sequences, under 25% seen once. With 7 bases clipped from V and 0 bases from J, the junction kept 9 bases outside the gene matches. The CDR3 is made up of 15 amino acids. Germline V gene sequence: CDR1 SQVTM, CDR2 ANQGSEA.

The sequenced sample consisted of peripheral blood. This TCR derives from a woman in her forties or fifties with Graves' ophthalmopathy. V gene TRBV29-1 combines with J gene TRBJ2-7, with TRBD1 matching over 10 bases. CDR3 sequence (DNA): TGCAGCGCCCAGGGACAGGGGCGCACCTCCTACGAGCAGTACTTC. It is translated as CSAQGQGRTSYEQYF.